The 18 T cell receptor beta chains given below trace back to one sample, sequenced in a study of T cells after yellow fever vaccination. TCRdb used MiXCR to reprocess the 5' RACE reads, holding one entry per CDR3 protein. The table has 150,000 to 200,000 distinct CDR3 sequences, approximately 11% seen once. Specimen: CD8+ T cells sorted from PBMCs, collected 15 days after the yellow fever booster vaccination. The receptors shown here come from a young man who received the YFV17D yellow fever vaccine.

Here the CDR3 reads CASSPSQSSYNSPLHF. The CDR3 bases are TGCGCCAGCAGCCCATCACAGAGCTCCTATAATTCACCCCTCCACTTT. The chain couples TRBV4-1 to TRBJ1-6; D ambiguous. The CDR3 contains 16 residues. V gave up 4 bases and J gave up 0 bases, with 10 bases separating them. The germline CDR1 and CDR2 sequences are MGHRA and YSYEKL.

This clonotype was detected a few times. The CDR3 loop reads CASSLRVEGEKLFF. Written as DNA, the CDR3 is TGTGCCAGCAGCCTAAGGGTGGAGGGAGAAAAACTGTTTTTT. The chain recombines TRBV12-3 or TRBV12-4 with TRBJ1-4; D is ambiguous. Trimming took 6 bases from V and 8 from J, leaving 16 bases between them. This CDR3 is built from 14 residues.

The chain carries TRBV5-4 and TRBJ2-3; TRBD1 aligns across 8 bases. CDR1 is SGHNT, CDR2 YYREEE, per germline (reference sequence). The CDR3 is 15 amino acids. With 5 bases clipped from V and 0 bases from J, the junction kept 5 bases outside the gene matches. CDR3 bases: TGTGCCAGCAGTTTTACAGGGGGTAGCACAGATACGCAGTATTTT. It yields the protein CASSFTGGSTDTQYF. The entire variable domain, with the rest obtained from reference TRBV5-4 and TRBJ2-3, is as follows: ETGVTQSPTHLIKTRGQQVTLRCSSQSGHNTVSWYQQALGQGPQFIFQYYREEENGRGNFPPRFSGLQFPNYSSELNVNALELDDSALYLCASSFTGGSTDTQYFGPGTRLTVL.

This chain joins TRBV12-3 or TRBV12-4 and TRBJ2-4, with D perhaps assigned TRBD1 or TRBD2 (5 bases each). This CDR3 comprises 10 residues. Trimming cost V 8 bases and J 6 bases, with 5 bases left between them. CDR3 amino acids: CASGGNIQYF. Here the CDR3 DNA reads TGTGCCAGCGGGGGAAACATTCAGTACTTC.

The chain joins TRBV20-1 to TRBJ2-3, with D uncertain. Trimming took 3 bases from V and 4 from J, leaving 14 bases between them. Per the germline V gene, CDR1 is DFQATT and CDR2 is SNEGSKA (reference sequence). The CDR3 loop spans 14 amino acids. CDR3 sequence (DNA): TGCAGTGCTAGGAGTAGATCCGGCCCAGATACGCAGTATTTT. Translated: CSARSRSGPDTQYF.

V and J are TRBV6-5 and TRBJ1-1; D is unresolved. The CDR3 loop spans 12 amino acids. V was shortened by 5 bases and J by 0 bases, with 4 bases between the two germline ends. Germline V gene data show CDR1 as MNHEY and CDR2 as SVGAGI. CDR3: CASSNLNTEAFF. CDR3 coding DNA: TGTGCCAGCAGTAACCTGAACACTGAAGCTTTCTTT.

This clonotype was detected a few times. This rearrangement joins TRBV5-1 to TRBJ1-6, with D tentatively TRBD1 (5 bases). This CDR3 is built from 14 residues. V was trimmed by 3 bases and J by 6 bases, leaving 10 bases between them. The germline V gene encodes CDR1 SGHRS and CDR2 YFSETQ. The CDR3 region is CASSWEGTNSPLHF. The CDR3 coding sequence is TGCGCCAGCAGCTGGGAGGGGACTAATTCACCCCTCCACTTT.

The V gene is TRBV4-1, the J gene TRBJ2-3; D gene uncertain. Germline CDR1 and CDR2: MGHRA and YSYEKL. The CDR3 length is 14 residues. V lost 1 base and J lost 2, with 7 bases in between. In DNA, the CDR3 is TGCGCCAGCAGCCAAGTCGCCCTCACAGATACGCAGTATTTT. Protein sequence: CASSQVALTDTQYF.

V usage is TRBV6-2 or TRBV6-3 and J usage is TRBJ2-7; D remains unclear. The germline V and J ends were trimmed by 7 bases and 3 bases, with 10 bases remaining between them. The germline V gene encodes CDR1 MNHEY and CDR2 SVGEGT. The CDR3 runs to 12 residues. The CDR3 loop reads CASTSLSYEQYF. DNA for the CDR3: TGTGCCAGCACTTCTCTCAGCTACGAGCAGTACTTC.

V usage is TRBV2 and J usage is TRBJ1-1; D is unresolved. The CDR3 is 10 amino acids. The V end lost 8 bases, the J end lost 5 bases, and 6 bases lay between the germline ends. The germline V gene encodes CDR1 SNHLY and CDR2 FYNNEI. The CDR3 region is CASQRTEAFF. In DNA, the CDR3 is TGTGCCAGCCAACGGACTGAAGCTTTCTTT.

This clonotype showed up many times. The chain couples TRBV12-3 or TRBV12-4 to TRBJ2-7; 7 bases match TRBD1. The CDR3 runs 15 residues. V lost 3 bases and J lost 5; bases outside the gene matches: 10. The CDR3 DNA follows: TGTGCCAGCAGTTTTAGACAGGGTTTCGGTGACGAGCAGTACTTC. It encodes CASSFRQGFGDEQYF.

The chain couples TRBV6-2 or TRBV6-3 to TRBJ1-1; TRBD1 aligns across 10 bases. Per the germline V gene, CDR1 is MNHEY and CDR2 is SVGEGT. The CDR3 totals 13 residues. J lost 7 bases, V lost 7 bases, and 6 bases had no gene match. Here the CDR3 reads CASTDGQGGEAFF. The CDR3 DNA sequence: TGTGCCAGCACCGACGGACAGGGGGGTGAAGCTTTCTTT.

This clonotype was counted at least ten times. The rearrangement joins TRBV5-5 to TRBJ2-7; D not resolved. Germline V CDR1 and CDR2: SGHKS, YYEKEE (reference sequence). This CDR3 spans 12 amino acids. V lost 0 bases to trimming and J lost 4 bases, with 5 bases between them. The CDR3 DNA follows: TGTGCCAGCAGCTTGGGGGATTACGAGCAGTACGTC. Encoded protein: CASSLGDYEQYV.

The chain joins TRBV4-2 to TRBJ2-1; D call uncertain. Germline V gene lookup returns CDR1 LGHNA and CDR2 YNFKEQ. The CDR3 length is 13 residues. The V gene lost 0 bases and the J gene lost 8 bases, with 8 bases spanning the gap. The CDR3 bases are TGTGCCAGCAGCCAAGATTGGTCGGATGAGCAGTTCTTC. Encoded protein: CASSQDWSDEQFF.

This clonotype came up many times. The chain is built from TRBV7-8 and TRBJ2-2; no definite D call. Germline CDR1 is SGHVS and CDR2 is FQNEAQ. The length of the CDR3 is 16 residues. V lost 4 bases to trimming and J lost 7 bases, with 19 bases between them. CDR3 in DNA: TGTGCCAGCAGCTACTGGGTGAAGGATCTTGGCGGGGAGCTGTTTTTT. Translation gives CASSYWVKDLGGELFF.

The V and J genes are TRBV3-1 and TRBJ1-1; D possibly corresponds to TRBD1 (5 bases). Trimming pared 0 bases from V and 1 base from J, leaving 12 bases between. There are 16 residues in the CDR3. The germline V gene encodes CDR1 LGHDT and CDR2 YNNKEL (reference sequence). CDR3 in amino acids: CASSQDGTLENTEAFF. The DNA for the CDR3 is TGTGCCAGCAGCCAAGATGGGACCCTCGAGAACACTGAAGCTTTCTTT.

The chain employs TRBV9 and TRBJ1-6; D perhaps matches TRBD1 (6 bases). V shed 0 bases and J shed 4 bases, with 11 bases lying between them. Germline CDR1 reads SGDLS; CDR2 reads YYNGEE. This CDR3 region has 16 residues. In nucleotides, the CDR3 is TGTGCCAGCAGCGTAGGTGGACAGAGATATAATTCACCCCTCCACTTT. This gives the protein CASSVGGQRYNSPLHF.

Many counts were recorded for this clonotype. The genes are TRBV29-1 and TRBJ2-3, with D possibly being TRBD2 (7 bases). Per the germline V gene, CDR1 is SQVTM and CDR2 is ANQGSEA. There are 15 residues in the CDR3. V was shortened by 3 bases and J by 2 bases, with 15 bases between the two germline ends. The CDR3 nucleotides are TGCAGCGTTGAGGGGGGGCGAGGGGTCACAGATACGCAGTATTTT. Translating gives CSVEGGRGVTDTQYF.